This entry is about one T cell receptor beta chain. The antigen remains unidentified. This entry belongs to a study of chemoradiotherapy in HPV16-positive cancers. Findings and caveats of the study: Only a couple of HPV16-positive patients supplied the functional HPV-specificity definition.

CDR3 length: 13 amino acids. The V end was cut by 2 bases, the J end by 5 bases, with 7 bases between. The germline gives CDR1 SGHTA, CDR2 FQGNSA. TCRdb's copy holds only in-frame clones and misses some; the assay was immunoSEQ multiplex PCR. The repertoire holds 20,000 or so clones, with around four fifths as singletons. The chain is built from TRBV7-2 and TRBJ1-5; D remains unclear. The sequencing here drew on blood, taken from a patient who underwent chemoradiotherapy. The receptor's source is a human donor with HPV-associated anogenital cancer. In DNA, the CDR3 is TGTGCCAGCAGCTTATTCGCAGATCAGCCCCAGCATTTT. Translation gives CASSLFADQPQHF.